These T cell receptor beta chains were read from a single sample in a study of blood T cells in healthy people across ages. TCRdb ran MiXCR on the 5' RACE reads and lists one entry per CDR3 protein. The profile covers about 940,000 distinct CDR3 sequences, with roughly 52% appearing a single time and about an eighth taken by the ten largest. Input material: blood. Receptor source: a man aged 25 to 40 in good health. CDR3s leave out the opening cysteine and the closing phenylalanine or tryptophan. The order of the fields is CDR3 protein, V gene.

ASSLKGSPQETQY	TRBV7-3
ASSLQGATDNEQF	TRBV5-1
ASSYTRTSGATQY	TRBV6-5
ASSQDIAGVADTQY	TRBV4-1
ASSLSGGAMGGYT	TRBV27
ASSRARQETQY	TRBV6-2/TRBV6-3
ASMGLAVANYGYT	TRBV27
VSSDMGQGSYNEQF	TRBV12-3/TRBV12-4
ASSLAIYTGELF	TRBV12-3/TRBV12-4
ASKDRVGNSPLH	TRBV13
ASAALGTEAF	TRBV28
ASGRQENYGYT	TRBV27
ASSFSRANLDYEQY	TRBV7-9
ASSYSEGLNIQY	TRBV6-6
ASSYSRGLGTDTQY	TRBV6-2/TRBV6-3
ASSPFGGGALNTQY	TRBV5-6
ASSTTSGGRYEQY	TRBV6-5
ASSGSGGPRSEQY	TRBV7-2
ASSARTATIQETQY	TRBV9
ASSATGSGPPYEQY	TRBV25-1
SAPPGTLKNIQY	TRBV20-1
ASMPGQAHDGYT	TRBV27